A single sample gave rise to the 23 T cell receptor beta chains below, sequenced in a study of T cell responses to AZD1222 COVID-19 vaccine. TCRdb's copy holds only in-frame clones and misses some; the assay was immunoSEQ multiplex PCR. The sample records 100,000 to 140,000 clones, 85% to 95% being singletons. Sequencing was performed on peripheral blood, taken 28 days after the second AZD1222 dose. The receptor source for this set is an adult who received the AZD1222 COVID-19 vaccine.

DNA for the CDR3: TGTGCCAGCAGCTTACAGGCGGGGCCTAACTATGGCTACACCTTC. Amino acids: CASSLQAGPNYGYTF. V usage is TRBV7-6 and J usage is TRBJ1-2, with a weak D call TRBD1 (5 bases). The CDR3 consists of 15 residues. The V and J ends lost 2 bases and 0 bases respectively, with 10 bases between them. Germline CDR1 SGHVS, CDR2 FNYEAQ.

The chain is built from TRBV19 and TRBJ2-1, with a tentative D call TRBD2 (7 bases). Trimming removed 2 bases at V and 3 bases at J, with 17 bases between. The germline V gene has CDR1 LNHDA and CDR2 SQIVND (reference sequence). The CDR3 loop spans 17 amino acids. In DNA, the CDR3 is TGTGCCAGTAGTATAAATTTCGGGGGGCCCCGCTACAATGAGCAGTTCTTC. This sequence encodes CASSINFGGPRYNEQFF.

The gene calls are TRBV6-2 or TRBV6-3 and TRBJ1-2; possible D gene TRBD1, 5 bases. The V gene lost 5 bases and the J gene lost 8 bases, with 18 bases spanning the gap. Germline CDR1 is MNHEY and CDR2 is SVGEGT. The CDR3 runs 14 residues. CDR3 region: CASSRQSGTMGYTF. The DNA of the CDR3 is TGTGCCAGCAGTAGACAATCCGGGACGATGGGCTACACCTTC.

V usage is TRBV28 and J usage is TRBJ2-5; the D is unclear. CDR1 is MDHEN, CDR2 SYDVKM, per germline. This CDR3 region has 11 residues. The V gene lost 5 bases and the J gene lost 5 bases, with 6 bases spanning the gap. The CDR3 loop is CASSQGETQYF. DNA for the CDR3: TGTGCCAGCAGTCAAGGGGAGACCCAGTACTTC.

The chain links TRBV11-2 to TRBJ1-2; 7 nucleotides agree with TRBD1. This CDR3 spans 15 amino acids. Germline loops: CDR1 SGHAT, CDR2 FQNNGV. The ends lost 4 bases at V and 0 bases at J; junction bases unmatched: 5. This CDR3 reads CASSSDRVANYGYTF. CDR3 DNA sequence: TGTGCCAGCAGCTCCGACAGGGTAGCTAACTATGGCTACACCTTC.

The genes are TRBV30 and TRBJ1-4; no firm D call. The CDR3 runs to 15 residues. The germline CDR1 and CDR2 sequences are GTSNPN and SVGIG (reference sequence). V was trimmed by 0 bases and J by 7 bases, leaving 15 bases between them. CDR3 residues: CAWSVPVSRGEKLFF. CDR3 bases: TGTGCCTGGAGTGTACCGGTCTCCCGTGGTGAAAAACTGTTTTTT.

This chain connects TRBV6-5 to TRBJ1-5; 7 bases are shared with TRBD1. V shed 5 bases and J 1 base; nucleotides not matched to a gene: 2. Germline V lookup: CDR1 MNHEY, CDR2 SVGAGI. There are 14 residues in the CDR3. CDR3 in amino acids: CASSKTGSNQPQHF. CDR3 nucleotides: TGTGCCAGCAGTAAGACAGGGAGCAATCAGCCCCAGCATTTT.

The V and J genes are TRBV27 and TRBJ2-3; TRBD2 agrees at 7 bases. Losses at the gene ends were 7 bases for V and 6 bases for J; bases not matched to a gene: 4. The germline V gene has CDR1 MNHEY and CDR2 SMNVEV (reference sequence). This CDR3 contains 12 residues. The CDR3 region has the DNA TGTGCCAGCAAAACTAGCGCCGATACGCAGTATTTT. Amino acid sequence: CASKTSADTQYF.

This sequence joins TRBV13 and TRBJ2-7; 9 nucleotides agree with TRBD2. J gave up 5 bases and V 0 bases, and 14 bases lay outside the gene matches. The CDR3 consists of 18 residues. Germline V gene lookup returns CDR1 PRHDT and CDR2 FYEKMQ (reference sequence). This CDR3 is CASSLGRDLAGNRDEQYF. As DNA, the CDR3 is TGTGCCAGCAGCTTAGGCCGAGATCTAGCGGGAAACCGGGACGAGCAGTACTTC.

The chain joins TRBV5-6 to TRBJ1-6, with a possible D match to TRBD1 (5 bases). This CDR3 contains 15 residues. V was trimmed by 6 bases and J by 13 bases, leaving 23 bases between them. In germline, CDR1 is SGHDT, CDR2 YYEEEE. The CDR3 loop reads CASTRWGTGESPLHF. CDR3 in DNA: TGTGCCAGCACCCGCTGGGGGACGGGTGAGTCGCCCCTCCACTTT.

This clone was recorded only once. The V call is TRBV11-2, the J call TRBJ1-4, with a possible D match to TRBD1 (5 bases). CDR1 is SGHAT, CDR2 FQNNGV, per germline. The CDR3 has 13 residues. V was shortened by 2 bases and J by 4 bases, with 5 bases between the two germline ends. CDR3 nucleotides: TGTGCCAGCAGCTTACAGGGTAATGAAAAACTGTTTTTT. This encodes CASSLQGNEKLFF.

This chain links TRBV5-4 with TRBJ2-1, with TRBD2 identical over 9 bases. CDR3 length: 16 residues. V lost 0 bases to trimming and J lost 2 bases; unmatched junction nucleotides: 3. The germline V gene encodes CDR1 SGHNT and CDR2 YYREEE (reference sequence). CDR3 loop: CASSLGLAVAYNEQFF. CDR3 bases: TGTGCCAGCAGCTTGGGACTAGCGGTGGCCTACAATGAGCAGTTCTTC.

A single count supports this clone. This rearrangement joins TRBV30 to TRBJ1-5; D not resolved. The length of the CDR3 is 11 residues. The V gene lost 4 bases and the J gene lost 6 bases, with 7 bases spanning the gap. Germline V CDR1 and CDR2: GTSNPN, SVGIG (reference sequence). This chain's CDR3 is CAWTKGQPQHF. Here the CDR3 DNA reads TGTGCCTGGACCAAAGGTCAGCCCCAGCATTTT.

The chain recombines TRBV6-6 with TRBJ1-5; D is uncertain. This CDR3 is built from 14 residues. Germline-derived CDR1 and CDR2 are MNHNY and SVGAGI (reference sequence). Deletions cut 5 bases from V and 1 base from J, with 9 bases between. CDR3 loop: CASSPSDSNQPQHF. CDR3 nucleotides: TGTGCCAGCAGTCCTTCGGACAGCAATCAGCCCCAGCATTTT.

The gene calls are TRBV7-9 and TRBJ1-6, with 10 bases identical to TRBD1. V shed 4 bases, J shed 7 bases, and the junction held 4 bases outside the gene matches. Germline V gene sequence: CDR1 SEHNR, CDR2 FQNEAQ (reference sequence). The CDR3 length is 15 residues. The CDR3 bases are TGTGCCAGCAGCTCCCCGGACAGGGGGAATTCACCCCTCCACTTT. It specifies CASSSPDRGNSPLHF.

The J gene is TRBJ1-2, the V gene TRBV10-1; D not certain. This CDR3 has 13 amino acids. V was cut by 3 bases and J by 5 bases, with 10 bases left in between. In germline, CDR1 is WNHNN, CDR2 SYGVQD (reference sequence). The CDR3 loop is CASSDSGRYGYTF. The CDR3 region has the DNA TGCGCCAGCAGTGACTCCGGGAGATATGGCTACACCTTC.

CDR3 residues: CASSPDRGYSPLHF. In DNA, the CDR3 is TGTGCCAGTAGCCCCGACAGGGGGTATTCACCCCTCCACTTT. The chain recombines TRBV19 with TRBJ1-6; 9 nucleotides align to TRBD1. The junction had 5 bases not matched to a gene; V was cut back by 6 bases and J by 8 bases. The CDR3 is 14 amino acids. CDR1 is LNHDA and CDR2 is SQIVND in the germline V gene (reference sequence). Using reference TRBV19 and TRBJ1-6 for the parts outside the CDR3, the full variable domain is DGGITQSPKYLFRKEGQNVTLSCEQNLNHDAMYWYRQDPGQGLRLIYYSQIVNDFQKGDIAEGYSVSREKKESFPLTVTSAQKNPTAFYLCASSPDRGYSPLHFGNGTRLTVT.

The chain joins TRBV2 to TRBJ2-2, with D maybe TRBD1 (5 bases). This CDR3 spans 15 amino acids. CDR1 SNHLY and CDR2 FYNNEI come from the germline V gene. Trimming pared 2 bases from V and 2 bases from J, leaving 9 bases between. The CDR3 reads CASSEQTANTGELFF. The CDR3 DNA is TGTGCCAGCAGTGAACAGACAGCTAACACCGGGGAGCTGTTTTTT.

V usage is TRBV6-5 and J usage is TRBJ1-6, with unresolved D. Trimming shortened V by 0 bases and J by 5 bases, and 11 bases separated the two germline ends. Germline V gene sequence: CDR1 MNHEY, CDR2 SVGAGI. This CDR3 contains 16 residues. The CDR3 sequence is CASSYSMFRNNSPLHF. CDR3 sequence (DNA): TGTGCCAGCAGTTACTCTATGTTCAGAAATAATTCACCCCTCCACTTT.

V usage is TRBV7-6 and J usage is TRBJ2-3; possible D gene TRBD1, 6 bases. Germline V gene data show CDR1 as SGHVS and CDR2 as FNYEAQ. The ends were cut back, 6 bases at V and 0 bases at J, with 7 bases in the middle. The CDR3 sequence is 13 residues long. CDR3 amino acids: CASRQGSTDTQYF. As DNA, the CDR3 is TGTGCCAGCAGGCAGGGGAGCACAGATACGCAGTATTTT. The full variable domain, with the rest looked up from reference TRBV7-6 and TRBJ2-3, is GAGVSQSPRYKVTKRGQDVALRCDPISGHVSLYWYRQALGQGPEFLTYFNYEAQQDKSGLPNDRFSAERPEGSISTLTIQRTEQRDSAMYRCASRQGSTDTQYFGPGTRLTVL.

The CDR3 nucleotides read TGTGCCAGCAGCTTGCGTACGTGGGAGGGCCGAGCAGATACGCAGTATTTT. It specifies CASSLRTWEGRADTQYF. The rearrangement links TRBV11-3 to TRBJ2-3, with TRBD2 matching 7 bases. Germline-derived CDR1 and CDR2 are SGHNT and YENEEA. The CDR3 runs 17 residues. Trimming cost V 3 bases and J 4 bases; bases outside gene matches: 13. The full variable domain, completed using reference TRBV11-3 and TRBJ2-3, is EAGVVQSPRYKIIEKKQPVAFWCNPISGHNTLYWYLQNLGQGPELLIRYENEEAVDDSQLPKDRFSAERLKGVDSTLKIQPAELGDSAVYLCASSLRTWEGRADTQYFGPGTRLTVL.

This chain uses TRBV11-2 with TRBJ2-7; 8 nucleotides match TRBD2. The germline CDR1 and CDR2 sequences are SGHAT and FQNNGV. V gave up 4 bases and J gave up 3 bases; unmatched junction bases: 8. The CDR3 contains 15 residues. CDR3 in DNA: TGTGCCAGCAGCTACGAGCGGGAGAGGGGCTACGAGCAGTACTTC. Translation gives CASSYERERGYEQYF.

The chain is built from TRBV5-4 and TRBJ2-4, with TRBD1 matching 7 bases. The CDR3 loop spans 15 amino acids. With V trimmed by 4 bases and J by 8 bases, 12 bases remained unmatched. Germline values: CDR1 SGHNT, CDR2 YYREEE (reference sequence). CDR3 in amino acids: CASSRPGTVQDIQYF. The CDR3 bases are TGTGCCAGCAGCCGACCCGGGACAGTTCAGGACATTCAGTACTTC.